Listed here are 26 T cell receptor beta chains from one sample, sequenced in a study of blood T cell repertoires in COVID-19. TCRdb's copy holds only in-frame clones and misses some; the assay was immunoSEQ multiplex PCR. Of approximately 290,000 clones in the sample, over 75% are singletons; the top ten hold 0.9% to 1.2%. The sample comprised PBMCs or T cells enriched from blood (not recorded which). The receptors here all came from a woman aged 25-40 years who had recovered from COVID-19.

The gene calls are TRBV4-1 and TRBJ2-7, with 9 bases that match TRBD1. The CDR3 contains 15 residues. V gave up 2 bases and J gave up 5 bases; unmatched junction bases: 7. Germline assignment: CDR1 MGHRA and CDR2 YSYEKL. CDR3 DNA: TGCGCCAGCAGCCAATCCCGGGACAGGGTCCACGAGCAGTACTTC. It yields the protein CASSQSRDRVHEQYF.

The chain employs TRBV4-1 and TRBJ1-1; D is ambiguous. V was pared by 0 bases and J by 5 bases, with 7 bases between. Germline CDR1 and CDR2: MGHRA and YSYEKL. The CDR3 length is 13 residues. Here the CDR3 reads CASSQERETEAFF. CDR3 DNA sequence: TGCGCCAGCAGCCAAGAGAGGGAGACTGAAGCTTTCTTT.

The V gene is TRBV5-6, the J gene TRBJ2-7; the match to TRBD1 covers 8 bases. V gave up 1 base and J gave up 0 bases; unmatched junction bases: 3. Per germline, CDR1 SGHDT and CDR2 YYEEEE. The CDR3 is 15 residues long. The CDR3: CASSLNRGISYEQYF. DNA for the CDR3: TGTGCCAGCAGCTTGAACAGGGGGATCTCCTACGAGCAGTACTTC.

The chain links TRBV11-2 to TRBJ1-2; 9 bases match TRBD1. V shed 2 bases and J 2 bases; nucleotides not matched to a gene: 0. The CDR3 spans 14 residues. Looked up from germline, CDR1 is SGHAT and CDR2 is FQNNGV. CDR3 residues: CASSLTGGNYGYTF. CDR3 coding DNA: TGTGCCAGCAGCTTAACAGGGGGCAACTATGGCTACACCTTC.

This CDR3 reads CSVVDRAISGNTIYF. CDR3 coding DNA: TGCAGCGTTGTTGACAGGGCGATCTCTGGAAACACCATATATTTT. This chain links TRBV29-1 with TRBJ1-3; 7 positions match TRBD1. With V trimmed by 4 bases and J by 0 bases, 6 bases remained unmatched. The CDR3 has 15 amino acids. Per germline, CDR1 SQVTM and CDR2 ANQGSEA. The whole variable domain, remainder taken from reference TRBV29-1 and TRBJ1-3, is SAVISQKPSRDICQRGTSLTIQCQVDSQVTMMFWYRQQPGQSLTLIATANQGSEATYESGFVIDKFPISRPNLTFSTLTVSNMSPEDSSIYLCSVVDRAISGNTIYFGEGSWLTVV.

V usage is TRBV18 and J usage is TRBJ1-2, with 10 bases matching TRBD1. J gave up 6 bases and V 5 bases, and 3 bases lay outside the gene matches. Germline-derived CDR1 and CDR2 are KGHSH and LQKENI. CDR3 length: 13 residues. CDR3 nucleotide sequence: TGTGCCAGCTCAGGGACAGGGGATAATGGCTACACCTTC. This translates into CASSGTGDNGYTF.

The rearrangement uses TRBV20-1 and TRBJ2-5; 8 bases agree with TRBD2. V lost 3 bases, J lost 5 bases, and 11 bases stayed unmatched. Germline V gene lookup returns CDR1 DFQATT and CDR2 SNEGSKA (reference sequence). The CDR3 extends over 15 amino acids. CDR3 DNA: TGCAGTGCTAGTAAACTCGGGAGGGCCTCGGAGACCCAGTACTTC. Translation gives CSASKLGRASETQYF.

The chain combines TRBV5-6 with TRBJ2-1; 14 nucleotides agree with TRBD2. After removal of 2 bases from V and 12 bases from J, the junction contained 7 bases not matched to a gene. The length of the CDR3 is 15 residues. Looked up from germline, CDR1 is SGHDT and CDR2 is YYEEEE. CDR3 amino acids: CASSFGTSGSLAQFF. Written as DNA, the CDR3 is TGTGCCAGCAGCTTTGGGACTAGCGGGAGTTTGGCGCAGTTCTTC.

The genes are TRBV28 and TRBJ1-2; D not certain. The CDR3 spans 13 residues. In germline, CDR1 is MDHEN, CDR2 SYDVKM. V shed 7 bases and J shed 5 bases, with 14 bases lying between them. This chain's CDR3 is CASIPGGYYGYTF. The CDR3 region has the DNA TGTGCCAGCATCCCGGGCGGGTATTATGGCTACACCTTC.

CDR3 DNA: TGTGCCCTCAGGGGCTACACCTTC. It codes for CALRGYTF. The V call is TRBV27, the J call TRBJ1-2; D uncertain. This CDR3 contains 8 residues. Germline V gene lookup returns CDR1 MNHEY and CDR2 SMNVEV (reference sequence). Trimming took off 11 bases at V and 8 bases at J, with 6 bases between the two ends.

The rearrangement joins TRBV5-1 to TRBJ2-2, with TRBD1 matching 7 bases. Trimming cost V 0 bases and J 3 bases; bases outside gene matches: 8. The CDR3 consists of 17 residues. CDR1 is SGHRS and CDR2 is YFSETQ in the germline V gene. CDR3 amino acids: CASSLAWGTVYTGELFF. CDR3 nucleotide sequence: TGCGCCAGCAGCTTGGCCTGGGGGACAGTTTACACCGGGGAGCTGTTTTTT. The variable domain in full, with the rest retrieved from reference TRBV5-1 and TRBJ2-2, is KAGVTQTPRYLIKTRGQQVTLSCSPISGHRSVSWYQQTPGQGLQFLFEYFSETQRNKGNFPGRFSGRQFSNSRSEMNVSTLELGDSALYLCASSLAWGTVYTGELFFGEGSRLTVL.

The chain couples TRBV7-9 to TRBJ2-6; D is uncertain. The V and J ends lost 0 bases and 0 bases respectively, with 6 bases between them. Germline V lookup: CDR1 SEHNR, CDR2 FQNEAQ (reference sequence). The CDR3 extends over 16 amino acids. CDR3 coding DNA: TGTGCCAGCAGCTTAGCGCGAAGCTCTGGGGCCAACGTCCTGACTTTC. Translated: CASSLARSSGANVLTF.

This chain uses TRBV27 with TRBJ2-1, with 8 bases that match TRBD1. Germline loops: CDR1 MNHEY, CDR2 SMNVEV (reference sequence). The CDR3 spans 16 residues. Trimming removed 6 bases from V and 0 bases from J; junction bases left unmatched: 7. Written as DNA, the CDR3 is TGTGCCAGCAGCCGGACAGGGCTAGCCTCCTACAATGAGCAGTTCTTC. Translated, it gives CASSRTGLASYNEQFF.

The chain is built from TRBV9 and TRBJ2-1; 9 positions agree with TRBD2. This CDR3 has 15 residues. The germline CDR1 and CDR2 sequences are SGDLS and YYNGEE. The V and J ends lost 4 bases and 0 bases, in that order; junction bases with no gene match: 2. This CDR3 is CASSLSGSSYNEQFF. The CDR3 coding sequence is TGTGCCAGCAGCCTTAGCGGGAGCTCCTACAATGAGCAGTTCTTC. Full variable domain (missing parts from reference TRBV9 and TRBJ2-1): DSGVTQTPKHLITATGQRVTLRCSPRSGDLSVYWYQQSLDQGLQFLIQYYNGEERAKGNILERFSAQQFPDLHSELNLSSLELGDSALYFCASSLSGSSYNEQFFGPGTRLTVL.

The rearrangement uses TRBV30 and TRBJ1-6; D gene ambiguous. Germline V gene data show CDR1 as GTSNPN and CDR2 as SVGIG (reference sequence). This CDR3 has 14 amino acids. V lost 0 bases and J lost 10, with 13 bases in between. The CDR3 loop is CAWSVPEVRSPLHF. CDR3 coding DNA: TGTGCCTGGAGTGTACCGGAGGTTAGGTCACCCCTCCACTTT.

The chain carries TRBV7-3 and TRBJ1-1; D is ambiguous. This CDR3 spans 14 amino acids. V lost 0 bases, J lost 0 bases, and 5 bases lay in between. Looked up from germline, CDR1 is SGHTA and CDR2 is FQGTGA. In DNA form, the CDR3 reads TGTGCCAGCAGCTTAACGGGCATGAACACTGAAGCTTTCTTT. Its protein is CASSLTGMNTEAFF.

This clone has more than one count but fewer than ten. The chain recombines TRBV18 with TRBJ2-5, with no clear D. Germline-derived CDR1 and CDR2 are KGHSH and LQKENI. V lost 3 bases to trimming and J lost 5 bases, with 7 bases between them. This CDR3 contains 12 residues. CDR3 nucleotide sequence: TGTGCCAGCTCACCTACCGGGGAGACCCAGTACTTC. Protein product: CASSPTGETQYF.

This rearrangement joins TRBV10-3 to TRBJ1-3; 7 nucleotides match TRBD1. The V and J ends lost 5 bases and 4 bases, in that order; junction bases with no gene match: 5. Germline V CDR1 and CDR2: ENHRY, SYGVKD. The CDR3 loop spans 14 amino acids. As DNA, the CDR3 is TGTGCCATCAGTAGGACAGGCGAAGGAAACACCATATATTTT. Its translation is CAISRTGEGNTIYF.

CDR3 protein: CASSSGAGVDQPQHF. CDR3 in DNA: TGTGCCAGCAGCTCTGGGGCGGGGGTTGATCAGCCCCAGCATTTT. V gene TRBV11-2 combines with J gene TRBJ1-5; possible D gene TRBD1, 5 bases. V lost 4 bases and J lost 5, with 15 bases in between. From germline, CDR1 is SGHAT and CDR2 FQNNGV. The CDR3 covers 15 residues.

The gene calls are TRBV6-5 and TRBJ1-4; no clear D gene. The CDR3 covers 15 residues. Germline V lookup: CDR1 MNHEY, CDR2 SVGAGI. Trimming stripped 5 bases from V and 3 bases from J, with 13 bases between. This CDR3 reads CASSPRTAANEKLFF. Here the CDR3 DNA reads TGTGCCAGCAGTCCCAGAACGGCGGCTAATGAAAAACTGTTTTTT.

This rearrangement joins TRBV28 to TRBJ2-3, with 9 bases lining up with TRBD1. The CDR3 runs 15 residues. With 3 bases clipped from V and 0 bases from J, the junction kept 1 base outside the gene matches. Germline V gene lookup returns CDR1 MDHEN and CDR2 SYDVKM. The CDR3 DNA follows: TGTGCCAGCAGTTTGGGGACAGGGAGCACAGATACGCAGTATTTT. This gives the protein CASSLGTGSTDTQYF.

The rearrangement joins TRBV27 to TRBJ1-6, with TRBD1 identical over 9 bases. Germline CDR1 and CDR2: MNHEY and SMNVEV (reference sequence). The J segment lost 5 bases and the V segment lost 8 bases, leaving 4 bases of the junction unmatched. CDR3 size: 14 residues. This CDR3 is CASRDRANNSPLHF. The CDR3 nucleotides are TGTGCCAGCCGGGACAGGGCTAATAATTCACCCCTCCACTTT.

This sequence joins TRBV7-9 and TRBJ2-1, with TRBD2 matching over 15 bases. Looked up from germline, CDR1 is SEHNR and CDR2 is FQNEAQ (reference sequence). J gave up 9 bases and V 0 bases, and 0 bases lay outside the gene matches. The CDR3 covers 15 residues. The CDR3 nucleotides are TGTGCCAGCAGCTTAGCGGGACTAGCGGGAGGTGAGCAGTTCTTC. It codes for CASSLAGLAGGEQFF.

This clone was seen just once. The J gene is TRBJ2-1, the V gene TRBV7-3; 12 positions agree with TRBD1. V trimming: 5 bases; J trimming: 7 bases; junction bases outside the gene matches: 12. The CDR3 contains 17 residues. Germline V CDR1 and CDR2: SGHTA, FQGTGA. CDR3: CASSRGQGAEVGNEQFF. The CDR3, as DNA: TGTGCCAGCAGCCGGGGACAGGGGGCTGAGGTTGGGAATGAGCAGTTCTTC.

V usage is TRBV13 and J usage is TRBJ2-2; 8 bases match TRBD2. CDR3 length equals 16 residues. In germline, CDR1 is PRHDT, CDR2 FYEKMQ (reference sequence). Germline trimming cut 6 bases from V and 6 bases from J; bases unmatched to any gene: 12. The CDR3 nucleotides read TGTGCCAGCAGGGAAACCGGGACTAGAGTACCCGGGGAGCTGTTTTTT. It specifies CASRETGTRVPGELFF.

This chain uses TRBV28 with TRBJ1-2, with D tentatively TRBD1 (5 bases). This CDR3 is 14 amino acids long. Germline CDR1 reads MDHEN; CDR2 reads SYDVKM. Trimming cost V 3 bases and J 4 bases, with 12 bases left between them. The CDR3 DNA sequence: TGTGCCAGCAGTTTGGGGGGACTTGGCTATGGCTACACCTTC. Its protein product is CASSLGGLGYGYTF.